This TCR beta chain was identified in a study of blood T cell repertoires in COVID-19 (dated by TCRdb to 2020 to 2021). Context from the whole study: The collaborator samples originated in the United States, Italy and Spain and spanned the acute and convalescent phases of COVID-19. The material from the prospective study consisted of cDNA or gDNA derived from T cells, B-cell-depleted T cells, or PBMCs. The dataset comprised deeply sampled blood TCRbeta repertoires from subjects exposed to, actively infected with, or recovered from COVID-19. The repertoires were made available in a free public database intended to serve as a resource for research on the immune response to SARS-CoV-2. The samples were drawn from the first 160 participants of the ongoing ImmuneRACE study and from more than 1,000 subjects provided by 6 global collaborators. A de-identified subject ID, COVID-19 status, age in years and sex were almost always included in the sample metadata. Where HLA class I and class II types were available, the types were taken from metadata supplied by the sample provider, not from assay-based typing.

The immunoSEQ Assay, a bias-controlled multiplex PCR, was used to amplify TCRbeta CDR3 regions from genomic DNA. The source study handled its data this way. Nucleated cell counts per sample were estimated from amplification of reference gene primers within the assay. Sequence reads were collapsed and filtered to measure the absolute abundance of every unique TCRbeta CDR3 rearrangement. For each sample, productive Simpson clonality was calculated as the square root of Simpson's diversity index over productive rearrangements. Not all clones reach the TCRdb copy of this immuneACCESS table, which keeps in-frame sequences only. Checked studies attribute under half of the gap to unresolved V genes and leave the rest unexplained. Clone size and the V and J calls come from that table; the DNA yielded D and trimming. The sample table lists more than 50,000 clones, approximately 91% of them with a count of one. The ten biggest clones cover 1.5% to 2% of the sample.

Based on the germline V gene, the CDR1 and CDR2 sequences are SGHAT and FQNNGV. From the cysteine up to the phenylalanine, the CDR3 has a length of 15 residues. The sequence is cut down to CDR3 DNA, 45 bases in frame from base 1. Trimming removed 3 bases from V and 1 base from J, leaving 13 bases between the germline ends. On this clone: There is no known antigen for this receptor. Within one base of it there is no much larger clone, and no base qualities were kept.

Broader findings and caveats from the paper: How much clinical and demographic metadata was included differed by source and by participant, and the metadata was provided uncurated.

Collaborating institutions collected whole blood in K2EDTA tubes following their own protocols. For TCRbeta analysis, collaborators shipped samples as frozen whole blood, isolated PBMCs, or DNA extracted from either of those sample types. The V gene is TRBV11-2 and the J gene is TRBJ2-7; TRBD1 is possibly the D segment (5 matching bases). Sequencing input: peripheral blood. The clonotype was recovered from a human donor in a cohort sampled during active COVID-19. The nucleotides read TGTGCCAGCAGCTTTTCTCAGGGAAGGTCCTACGAGCAGTACTTC. The resulting protein is CASSFSQGRSYEQYF.